This TCR beta chain was sequenced during a study of T cell responses to AZD1222 COVID-19 vaccine. The CDR3 runs 13 residues. The germline V gene encodes CDR1 MNHEY and CDR2 SMNVEV (reference sequence). V was shortened by 3 bases and J by 6 bases, with 11 bases between the two germline ends. Study conclusions and caveats: Sampling that yielded the repertoires occurred only after the peak T cell response. Mapped onto spike, vaccine-associated CD4 TCRs spanned it and were dominant at 160-218 and 743-854. A mostly white British donor set with more females was recruited, and clonal diversity was possibly underestimated.

Note on this clone: Its matching antigen is unknown.

TCRdb's table, derived via immunoSEQ multiplex PCR, lists solely in-frame clones and lacks some. The sample holds 95,000 to 150,000 clones, 89% seen once. Sequencing used peripheral blood, obtained on day 0 of AZD1222 vaccination. The J gene is TRBJ1-1, the V gene TRBV27; no clear D gene. The receptor was derived from an adult in good health. The DNA of the CDR3 is TGTGCCAGCAGTTTTGCTCGGGGATCTGAAGCTTTCTTT. Translated, it gives CASSFARGSEAFF.